This T cell receptor beta chain was profiled in a study of T cells expressing NK-cell markers. Across the study: According to the study, TCR beta repertoires originated from sorted CD3+CD56+NKG2C+, CD3+CD56+NKG2C- and CD3+CD56-NKG2C+ T cells. General study findings and limits: HCMV specificity of the expanded NKG2C+ T cell clones was not established.

CDR1 is MDHEN and CDR2 is SYDVKM in the germline V gene. The CDR3 has 14 residues. Concerning this clonotype itself: Its antigen is still unknown.

TCRdb processed the 5' RACE reads again and assigns one entry to each CDR3 protein, with no DNA. The sample is made up of hundreds of thousands of distinct CDR3 sequences, and the top ten hold 3.5% to 4.5% of it. The sample was blood T cells: a sorted CD56 or NKG2C T cell subset, CD4+ or CD8+ T cells, or bulk PBMC T cells (not recorded which). The rearrangement joins TRBV28 to TRBJ2-2; the TRBD1 assignment by TCRdb is unverifiable without DNA. The receptor comes from a man aged 18 to 29 in good health. This CDR3 reads CASRPYRLSGELFF.